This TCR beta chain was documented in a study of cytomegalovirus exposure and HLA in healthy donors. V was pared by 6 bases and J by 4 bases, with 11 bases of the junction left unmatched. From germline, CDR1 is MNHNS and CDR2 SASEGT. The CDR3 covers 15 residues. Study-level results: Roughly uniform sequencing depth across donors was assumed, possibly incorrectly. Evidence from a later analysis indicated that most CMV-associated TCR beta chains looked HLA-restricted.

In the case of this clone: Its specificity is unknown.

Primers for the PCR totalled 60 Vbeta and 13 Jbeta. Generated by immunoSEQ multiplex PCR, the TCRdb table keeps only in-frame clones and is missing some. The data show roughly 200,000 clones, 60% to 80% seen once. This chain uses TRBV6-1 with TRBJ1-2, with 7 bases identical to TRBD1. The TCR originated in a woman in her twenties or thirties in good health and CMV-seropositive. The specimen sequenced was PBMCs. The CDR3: CASRFTPGQSYGYTF. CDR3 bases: TGTGCCAGCAGGTTTACCCCGGGACAGAGCTATGGCTACACCTTC.